This TCR beta chain comes out of a study of Ad26.COV2.S vaccination and SARS-CoV-2 variants. On the study more broadly: As a participant in COV1001, the donor was in the Ad26.COV2.S trial arm.

Clones were read by immunoSEQ multiplex PCR, and TCRdb kept only the in-frame ones, dropping some. The sample has approximately 460,000 clones; around 89% are singletons. For this clone: The antigen is undetermined.

Whole-study findings and limits: Possibly, TCR breadth and depth analyses underestimated total T cell responses. Among vaccine recipients, spike-specific TCR breadth exceeded that of placebo recipients.

V shed 0 bases and J shed 2 bases, with 9 bases lying between them. This CDR3 has 14 residues. CDR1 SGDLS and CDR2 YYNGEE come from the germline V gene. Treatment noted: some 20 received Ad26.COV2.S at low or high dose, single or two shots; about 5 received placebo; per-sample allocation not given. Day 63 after the first injection of vaccine or placebo was the sampling time. Ad26.COV2.S expressed prefusion-stabilized spike from the original Wuhan strain. The sequence was collected from a person aged 18-65 years who received the Ad26.COV2.S COVID-19 vaccine or a placebo. Specimen: peripheral blood, collected in a trial of Ad26.COV2.S vaccine versus placebo. This rearrangement joins TRBV9 to TRBJ2-7; D may be TRBD1 (6 bases). CDR3 coding DNA: TGTGCCAGCAGCGTAGGGGGACAAGCCTACGAGCAGTACTTC. Its protein is CASSVGGQAYEQYF.